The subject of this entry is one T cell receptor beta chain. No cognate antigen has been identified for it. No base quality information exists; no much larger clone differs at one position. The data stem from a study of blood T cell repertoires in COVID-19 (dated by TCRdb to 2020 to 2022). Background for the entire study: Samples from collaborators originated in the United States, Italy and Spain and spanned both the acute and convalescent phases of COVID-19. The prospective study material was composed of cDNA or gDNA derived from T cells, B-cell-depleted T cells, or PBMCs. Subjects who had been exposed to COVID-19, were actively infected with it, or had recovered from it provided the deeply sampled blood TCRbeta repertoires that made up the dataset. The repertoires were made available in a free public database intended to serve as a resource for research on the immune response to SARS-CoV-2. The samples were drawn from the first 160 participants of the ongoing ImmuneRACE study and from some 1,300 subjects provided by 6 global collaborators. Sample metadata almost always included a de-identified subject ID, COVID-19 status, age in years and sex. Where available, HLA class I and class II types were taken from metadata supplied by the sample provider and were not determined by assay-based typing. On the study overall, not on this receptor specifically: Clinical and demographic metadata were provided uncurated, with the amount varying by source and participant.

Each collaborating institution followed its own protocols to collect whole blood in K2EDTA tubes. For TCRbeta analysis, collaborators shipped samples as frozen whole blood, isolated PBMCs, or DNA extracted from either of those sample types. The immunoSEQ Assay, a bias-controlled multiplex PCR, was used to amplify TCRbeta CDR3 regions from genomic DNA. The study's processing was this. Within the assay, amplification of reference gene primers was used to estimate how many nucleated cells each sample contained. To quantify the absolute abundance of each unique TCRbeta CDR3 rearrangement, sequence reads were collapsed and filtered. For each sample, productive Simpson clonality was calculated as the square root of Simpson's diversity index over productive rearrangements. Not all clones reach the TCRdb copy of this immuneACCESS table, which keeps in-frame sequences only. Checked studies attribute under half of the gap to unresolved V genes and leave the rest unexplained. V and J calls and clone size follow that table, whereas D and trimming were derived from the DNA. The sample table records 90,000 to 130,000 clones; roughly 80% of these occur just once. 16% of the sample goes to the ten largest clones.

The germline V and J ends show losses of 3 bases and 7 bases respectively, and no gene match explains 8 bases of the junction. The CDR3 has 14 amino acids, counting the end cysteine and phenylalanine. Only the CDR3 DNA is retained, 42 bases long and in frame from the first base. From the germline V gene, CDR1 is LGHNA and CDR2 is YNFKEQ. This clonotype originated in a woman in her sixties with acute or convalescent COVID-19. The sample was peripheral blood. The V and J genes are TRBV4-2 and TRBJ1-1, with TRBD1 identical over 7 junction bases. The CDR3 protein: CASSQGFGDSEAFF. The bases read TGTGCCAGCAGCCAGGGCTTCGGGGACAGTGAAGCTTTCTTT.